Following are 8 T cell receptor beta chains from one sample sequenced in a study of tumor and adjacent non-tumor tissue in lung cancer. RNA was extracted from bulk tissue without any cell sorting. More than 3 cm separated this lung sample from the edge of the tumor. The library came from three nested PCR rounds adapted from ARM-PCR protocols. TCRdb independently ran MiXCR on the multiplex PCR reads; one entry per CDR3 protein. Among over 80,000 distinct CDR3 sequences, 75% to 85% were seen once, and the ten largest hold less than 40%. The sample comprised distant non-tumor lung tissue. Receptors were obtained from a man aged 60-69 years with small cell lung cancer.

This clonotype appeared once. It is likely a read error, because the conserved phenylalanine at the end of the CDR3 is missing. J is TRBJ2-3 and V is TRBV20-1, with 7 bases fitting TRBD2. Germline V gives CDR1 DFQATT, CDR2 SNEGSKA (reference sequence). The CDR3 runs 16 residues. Unmatched junction bases numbered 10, after V lost 4 bases and J lost 0 bases. CDR3 amino acids: CSANVRLAASTDTQYL. The CDR3 DNA is TGCAGTGCTAACGTTAGGCTAGCGGCAAGCACAGATACGCAGTATTTA.

J is TRBJ2-1 and V is TRBV5-6; 9 bases align to TRBD1. The germline V gene has CDR1 SGHDT and CDR2 YYEEEE. V was clipped by 4 bases and J by 7 bases; unmatched bases: 18. The CDR3 consists of 18 residues. CDR3 bases: TGTGCCAGCAGCGTTGACATCCACGGGACAGGGCGTTGGAATGAGCAGTTCTTC. Amino acid sequence: CASSVDIHGTGRWNEQFF.

About this clonotype itself: One end of the junction varies from germline; a read error may be responsible. This rearrangement joins TRBV4-1 to TRBJ1-5, with 8 bases that match TRBD1. CDR3 length equals 13 residues. Germline-derived CDR1 and CDR2 are MGHRA and YSYEKL. The CDR3 loop reads CANSRGRDQPQHF. As DNA, the CDR3 is TGTGCCAACAGCAGGGGGCGAGATCAACCCCAGCATTTT.

Of note for this clonotype: The CDR3 end shows no conserved phenylalanine or tryptophan, and so a read error is likely. This sequence joins TRBV20-1 and TRBJ2-5; tentative D call: TRBD2 (6 bases). The V gene's germline CDR1 is DFQATT and CDR2 SNEGSKA (reference sequence). This CDR3 region has 12 residues. CDR3 nucleotide sequence: TGTAGTGCGCTGACTAGTGGAGAGACTCAGTACTAC. It codes for CSALTSGETQYY.

This clonotype appeared a single time. The rearrangement joins TRBV12-3 or TRBV12-4 to TRBJ2-1; a weak D match, TRBD2 (6 bases). The V end was cut by 9 bases, the J end by 2 bases, with 20 bases between. The CDR3 contains 16 residues. CDR3 bases: TGTGCCAGTAGTCCCCTTCTAACGGGGGCCTACAATGAGCAGTTCTTC. Translated, it gives CASSPLLTGAYNEQFF.

As for this clonotype: A junction end diverges from the germline sequence, so it may reflect a read error. The chain is built from TRBV6-5 and TRBJ2-7; D unclear. CDR3 length: 13 amino acids. Germline CDR1 is MNHEY and CDR2 is SVGAGI. CDR3: CASRNAALKEQYF. The CDR3 nucleotides read TGTGCCAGCAGGAACGCGGCTCTCAAAGAGCAGTATTTC.

The V and J genes are TRBV11-3 and TRBJ2-3, with D perhaps TRBD1 or TRBD2 (5 bases each). Per the germline V gene, CDR1 is SGHNT and CDR2 is YENEEA. Trimming stripped 6 bases from V and 7 bases from J, with 26 bases between. The CDR3 consists of 17 residues. CDR3 region: CASRAARGGTPSYTQYF. The CDR3 DNA follows: TGTGCCAGCAGAGCGGCTCGTGGTGGGACCCCGAGTTATACGCAGTATTTT. Supplemented by reference TRBV11-3 and TRBJ2-3, the full variable domain reads EAGVVQSPRYKIIEKKQPVAFWCNPISGHNTLYWYLQNLGQGPELLIRYENEEAVDDSQLPKDRFSAERLKGVDSTLKIQPAELGDSAVYLCASRAARGGTPSYTQYFGPGTRLTVL.

In the case of this clonotype: The junction does not match germline at one end; this may be a read error. V gene TRBV20-1 combines with J gene TRBJ1-1; 11 nucleotides align to TRBD1. Germline CDR1 is DFQATT and CDR2 is SNEGSKA (reference sequence). CDR3 size: 15 residues. The CDR3 bases are TGCGGTGCTAGACGGACAGGGGGCCCTTGGACTGAAGCTTTCTTT. Protein product: CGARRTGGPWTEAFF.